The 9 T cell receptor beta chains below come from one sample, sequenced in a study of control samples from healthy donors and cancer patients (dated by TCRdb to about 2020). The method behind the library was the immunoSEQ multiplex PCR assay. TCRdb provides this immuneACCESS table in a form limited to in-frame rearrangements. Some clones are lacking; in checked studies, under half of them reflect an unresolved V gene, and why the rest are absent is not known. Counted in this sample were hundreds of thousands of clones; roughly 80% of them appeared once. The ten top clones hold 10% to 15% of the sample. Input material: PBMCs. These receptors came from a woman aged 55-69 years with lung cancer.

This clone was detected a few times. The CDR3 spells CASSGTYNEQFF. In DNA form, the CDR3 reads TGCGCCAGCAGTGGTACCTACAATGAGCAGTTCTTC. The chain is built from TRBV10-1 and TRBJ2-1; D is ambiguous. This CDR3 is built from 12 residues. With 4 bases removed from V and 2 bases from J, the gap between germline ends came to 3 bases. Germline V gene lookup returns CDR1 WNHNN and CDR2 SYGVQD (reference sequence).

This rearrangement joins TRBV28 to TRBJ1-1, with a weak D call TRBD1 (5 bases). Per germline, CDR1 MDHEN and CDR2 SYDVKM. With 10 bases removed from V and 6 bases from J, the gap between germline ends came to 15 bases. This CDR3 region has 12 residues. The CDR3: CATTASTPEAFF. The CDR3 DNA follows: TGTGCCACGACAGCCTCTACTCCTGAAGCTTTCTTT.

The chain links TRBV12-3 or TRBV12-4 to TRBJ2-7; tentatively, D is TRBD2 (5 bases). Trimming took 7 bases from V and 2 from J, leaving 12 bases between them. The length of the CDR3 is 13 residues. The CDR3 loop is CASTPGLPYEQYF. The CDR3, as DNA: TGTGCCAGCACCCCAGGACTGCCCTACGAGCAGTACTTC.

This clone was recorded only once. The chain is built from TRBV28 and TRBJ2-3; D is undetermined. CDR1 and CDR2 from the germline V gene are MDHEN and SYDVKM. The CDR3 contains 12 residues. The V end lost 8 bases, the J end lost 6 bases, and 12 bases lay between the germline ends. CDR3 DNA sequence: TGTGCCAGCCATGACTTCGGGGATACGCAGTATTTT. As protein: CASHDFGDTQYF.

The V call is TRBV5-6, the J call TRBJ1-2; 7 bases match TRBD1. V was clipped by 0 bases and J by 4 bases; unmatched bases: 3. CDR3 length: 14 residues. The germline V gene encodes CDR1 SGHDT and CDR2 YYEEEE. The CDR3 spells CASSLGTGLYGYTF. The CDR3 nucleotides read TGTGCCAGCAGCTTGGGGACAGGACTCTATGGCTACACCTTC.

V and J are TRBV12-3 or TRBV12-4 and TRBJ2-1; D unclear. V was cut by 3 bases and J by 9 bases, with 9 bases left in between. The CDR3 spans 12 residues. CDR3 region: CASSFANIEQFF. The CDR3 DNA follows: TGTGCCAGCAGTTTTGCGAACATTGAGCAGTTCTTC.

The chain recombines TRBV5-1 with TRBJ2-1; TRBD2 aligns across 7 bases. V was clipped by 2 bases and J by 0 bases; unmatched bases: 5. This CDR3 comprises 16 residues. Germline V lookup: CDR1 SGHRS, CDR2 YFSETQ. CDR3 protein: CASSFLGTTSYNEQFF. The CDR3, as DNA: TGCGCCAGCAGCTTTCTCGGGACTACCTCCTACAATGAGCAGTTCTTC.

The chain links TRBV10-3 to TRBJ2-3, with a tentative D call TRBD1 (6 bases). This CDR3 contains 16 residues. V was clipped by 8 bases and J by 3 bases, with 21 bases between them. Germline values: CDR1 ENHRY, CDR2 SYGVKD. The CDR3 nucleotides are TGTGCCATCGCGTCGGCGGCAGGGGATATAACAGATACGCAGTATTTT. Its translation is CAIASAAGDITDTQYF.

J is TRBJ2-1 and V is TRBV6-5; tentative D call: TRBD1 (6 bases). The length of the CDR3 is 15 residues. The germline V gene has CDR1 MNHEY and CDR2 SVGAGI. Trimming removed 5 bases at V and 4 bases at J, with 15 bases between. The CDR3 region is CASSPQGRPYNEQFF. The CDR3 coding sequence is TGTGCCAGCAGTCCCCAGGGGCGCCCATACAATGAGCAGTTCTTC.